The 18 T cell receptor beta chains listed next were all sequenced from one sample in a study of neurological immune-mediated disorders. TCRdb called the 5' RACE reads again in MiXCR, with one record for every CDR3 protein. The table shows 54,000 or so distinct CDR3 sequences, with roughly 3.5% occurring only once. Sequencing was performed on PBMCs. These receptors were collected from a woman younger than 45 with multiple sclerosis.

This clonotype was observed a few times. The genes are TRBV7-6 and TRBJ2-1; D ambiguous. V lost 2 bases, J lost 2 bases, and 4 bases lay in between. This CDR3 has 13 residues. From germline, CDR1 is SGHVS and CDR2 FNYEAQ. The CDR3 here is CASSLWTYNEQFF. CDR3 DNA sequence: TGTGCCAGCAGCTTATGGACCTACAATGAGCAGTTCTTC.

The sample holds many counts of this clonotype. The gene calls are TRBV9 and TRBJ2-3; 10 bases are shared with TRBD2. The V segment lost 0 bases and the J segment 5 bases; nucleotides outside the gene matches: 6. This CDR3 contains 16 residues. Germline CDR1 reads SGDLS; CDR2 reads YYNGEE. CDR3 coding DNA: TGTGCCAGCAGCGTAGGGGATAGCGGGAGGAGAGATACGCAGTATTTT. It specifies CASSVGDSGRRDTQYF.

This clonotype was picked up many times. This chain joins TRBV2 and TRBJ1-1; TRBD1 matches 7 bases. CDR1 is SNHLY, CDR2 FYNNEI, per germline. Germline trimming cut 11 bases from V and 3 bases from J; bases unmatched to any gene: 9. CDR3 size: 13 residues. DNA for the CDR3: TGTGCCCTACAGGACAGGAGGGACACTGAAGCTTTCTTT. It yields the protein CALQDRRDTEAFF.

This clonotype was recorded many times. J is TRBJ1-2 and V is TRBV5-1, with D uncertain. Trimming left V 2 bases short and J 3 bases short, with 17 bases between. Germline CDR1 reads SGHRS; CDR2 reads YFSETQ. CDR3 length: 16 residues. The CDR3 sequence: CASSFGGSFFDYGYTF. The CDR3 nucleotides read TGCGCCAGCAGCTTTGGTGGCAGTTTCTTCGACTATGGCTACACCTTC.

V usage is TRBV9 and J usage is TRBJ1-1; D unresolved. The CDR3 spans 13 residues. V was shortened by 0 bases and J by 3 bases, with 6 bases between the two germline ends. CDR1 and CDR2 from the germline V gene are SGDLS and YYNGEE. This CDR3 reads CASSVGTDTEAFF. The CDR3 DNA reads as TGTGCCAGCAGCGTAGGTACGGACACTGAAGCTTTCTTT. The complete variable domain, with remaining parts taken from reference TRBV9 and TRBJ1-1, reads DSGVTQTPKHLITATGQRVTLRCSPRSGDLSVYWYQQSLDQGLQFLIQYYNGEERAKGNILERFSAQQFPDLHSELNLSSLELGDSALYFCASSVGTDTEAFFGQGTRLTVV.

There are many counts of this clonotype. The CDR3 here is CASTSVGLRGRHGYTF. CDR3 nucleotides: TGTGCCAGCACCTCGGTTGGATTGAGGGGGCGCCATGGCTACACCTTC. This chain links TRBV6-5 with TRBJ1-2, with 7 nucleotides matching TRBD1. Unmatched junction bases numbered 17, after V lost 7 bases and J lost 6 bases. This CDR3 has 16 residues. In germline, CDR1 is MNHEY, CDR2 SVGAGI.

This clonotype occurred many times. The chain combines TRBV3-1 with TRBJ2-7; D unclear. Germline loops: CDR1 LGHDT, CDR2 YNNKEL (reference sequence). V lost 1 base, J lost 3 bases, and 10 bases lay in between. The CDR3 totals 14 residues. The CDR3 sequence is CASSQAGLVYEQYF. CDR3 DNA sequence: TGTGCCAGCAGCCAAGCGGGCCTTGTCTACGAGCAGTACTTC.

Many counts were recorded for this clonotype. The rearrangement uses TRBV20-1 and TRBJ2-7; TRBD2 matches at 8 bases. The CDR3 is 14 amino acids. Trimming removed 2 bases from V and 1 base from J; junction bases left unmatched: 4. CDR1 is DFQATT and CDR2 is SNEGSKA in the germline V gene (reference sequence). CDR3 sequence reads: CSARPGGGSYEQYF. The CDR3 DNA reads as TGCAGTGCTAGACCGGGCGGGGGGTCCTACGAGCAGTACTTC.

By sample fraction, this clonotype is medium-sized. The chain uses TRBV5-1 and TRBJ1-1; no clear D. With 4 bases removed from V and 1 base from J, the gap between germline ends came to 11 bases. From germline, CDR1 is SGHRS and CDR2 YFSETQ. The CDR3 length is 14 residues. This CDR3 is CASSPGTGNTEAFF. CDR3 DNA: TGCGCCAGCAGCCCAGGTACGGGGAACACTGAAGCTTTCTTT.

This clonotype was picked up many times. The V gene is TRBV20-1, the J gene TRBJ2-4; 9 bases map to TRBD2. CDR3 size: 15 residues. Germline V gives CDR1 DFQATT, CDR2 SNEGSKA (reference sequence). J was trimmed by 4 bases and V by 1 base; bases with no gene match: 5. The CDR3 bases are TGCAGTGCTAGAGTTGATAGCGGGGGAAAAAACATTCAGTACTTC. Translation: CSARVDSGGKNIQYF.

This clonotype was picked up many times. The V and J genes are TRBV20-1 and TRBJ2-1; 8 bases align to TRBD1. CDR1 and CDR2 from the germline V gene are DFQATT and SNEGSKA (reference sequence). The CDR3 extends over 12 amino acids. V was pared by 2 bases and J by 12 bases, with 6 bases of the junction left unmatched. CDR3 DNA: TGCAGTGCTAGAAAACCAGACAGGGGGCAGTTCTTC. Amino acid sequence: CSARKPDRGQFF.

Ten or more counts support this clonotype. The genes are TRBV20-1 and TRBJ2-5; 11 nucleotides align to TRBD2. Germline V CDR1 and CDR2: DFQATT, SNEGSKA (reference sequence). The CDR3 has 15 amino acids. Trimming cost V 3 bases and J 2 bases; bases outside gene matches: 5. Here the CDR3 reads CSASRLAGLQETQYF. The CDR3 nucleotides are TGCAGTGCTAGCAGACTAGCGGGGCTACAAGAGACCCAGTACTTC.

This clonotype was counted many times. The V gene is TRBV6-5, the J gene TRBJ1-6; D is possibly TRBD1 (5 bases). Germline V lookup: CDR1 MNHEY, CDR2 SVGAGI. This CDR3 region has 13 residues. V was trimmed by 6 bases and J by 8 bases, leaving 11 bases between them. As DNA, the CDR3 is TGTGCCAGCAGATCCGACAGTCATTCACCCCTCCACTTT. This translates into CASRSDSHSPLHF.

This clonotype was seen many times. CDR3 residues: CATSRGETSNQPQHF. CDR3 nucleotide sequence: TGTGCCACCAGCAGAGGGGAGACAAGCAATCAGCCCCAGCATTTT. V usage is TRBV15 and J usage is TRBJ1-5; D gene uncertain. V shed 1 base and J shed 1 base, with 8 bases lying between them. Per the germline V gene, CDR1 is LNHNV and CDR2 is YYDKDF (reference sequence). This CDR3 is 15 amino acids long.

This clonotype has a count of ten or more. The chain carries TRBV5-1 and TRBJ2-1; possibly TRBD2 for D (6 bases). Germline CDR1 is SGHRS and CDR2 is YFSETQ. The CDR3 is made up of 15 amino acids. V gave up 0 bases and J gave up 9 bases, with 16 bases separating them. CDR3 nucleotide sequence: TGCGCCAGCAGCTTGGGAATAATGGCGGGGAGTGAGCAGTTCTTC. This encodes CASSLGIMAGSEQFF.

Ten or more counts support this clonotype. This chain uses TRBV12-3 or TRBV12-4 with TRBJ2-2; 7 bases are a match to TRBD1. The CDR3 sequence is 14 residues long. Losses at the gene ends were 3 bases for V and 7 bases for J; bases not matched to a gene: 5. The CDR3 sequence is CASSFDRADGELFF. CDR3 bases: TGTGCCAGCAGTTTCGACAGGGCGGACGGGGAGCTGTTTTTT.

This clonotype showed up just a few times. V is TRBV5-1 and J is TRBJ1-2; D is unclear. This CDR3 has 13 amino acids. V was clipped by 7 bases and J by 0 bases, with 10 bases between them. Germline CDR1 is SGHRS and CDR2 is YFSETQ. CDR3 sequence (DNA): TGCGCCAGCGGGAGGAATGCTAACTATGGCTACACCTTC. Amino acids: CASGRNANYGYTF.

This clonotype was seen ten or more times. This chain links TRBV6-5 with TRBJ2-5, with 9 nucleotides matching TRBD1. V was pared by 5 bases and J by 5 bases, with 6 bases of the junction left unmatched. Germline assignment: CDR1 MNHEY and CDR2 SVGAGI. The CDR3 contains 14 residues. CDR3 protein: CASSPTGGRETQYF. Written as DNA, the CDR3 is TGTGCCAGCAGTCCCACAGGGGGCCGGGAGACCCAGTACTTC.